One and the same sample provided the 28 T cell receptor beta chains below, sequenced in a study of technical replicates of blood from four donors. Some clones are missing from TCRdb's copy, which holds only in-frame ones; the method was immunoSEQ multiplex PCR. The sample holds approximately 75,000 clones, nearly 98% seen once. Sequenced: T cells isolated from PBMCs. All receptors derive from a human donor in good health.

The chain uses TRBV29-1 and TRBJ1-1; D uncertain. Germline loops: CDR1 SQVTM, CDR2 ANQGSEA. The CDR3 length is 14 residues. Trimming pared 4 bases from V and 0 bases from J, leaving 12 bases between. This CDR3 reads CSVVTNGVNTEAFF. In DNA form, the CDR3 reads TGCAGCGTTGTAACCAACGGGGTGAACACTGAAGCTTTCTTT.

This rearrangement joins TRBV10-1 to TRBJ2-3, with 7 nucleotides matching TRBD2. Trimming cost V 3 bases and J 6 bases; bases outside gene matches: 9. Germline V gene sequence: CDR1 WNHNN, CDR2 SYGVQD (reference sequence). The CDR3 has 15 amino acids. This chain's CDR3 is CASSDSRDGGDTQYF. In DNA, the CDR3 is TGCGCCAGCAGTGACTCGAGAGACGGGGGGGATACGCAGTATTTT.

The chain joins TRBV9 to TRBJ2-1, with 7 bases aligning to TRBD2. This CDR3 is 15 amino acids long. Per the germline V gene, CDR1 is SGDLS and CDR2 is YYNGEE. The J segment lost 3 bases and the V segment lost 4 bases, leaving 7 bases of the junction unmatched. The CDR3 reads CASSIRDYHYNEQFF. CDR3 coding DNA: TGTGCCAGCAGCATCCGGGACTACCACTACAATGAGCAGTTCTTC. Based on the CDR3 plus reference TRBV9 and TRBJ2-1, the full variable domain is DSGVTQTPKHLITATGQRVTLRCSPRSGDLSVYWYQQSLDQGLQFLIQYYNGEERAKGNILERFSAQQFPDLHSELNLSSLELGDSALYFCASSIRDYHYNEQFFGPGTRLTVL.

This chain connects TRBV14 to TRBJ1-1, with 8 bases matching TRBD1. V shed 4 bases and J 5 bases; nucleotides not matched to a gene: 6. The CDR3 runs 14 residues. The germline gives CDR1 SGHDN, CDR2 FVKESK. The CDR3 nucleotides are TGTGCCAGCAGCCTTACAGGGGGGGAAACTGAAGCTTTCTTT. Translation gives CASSLTGGETEAFF.

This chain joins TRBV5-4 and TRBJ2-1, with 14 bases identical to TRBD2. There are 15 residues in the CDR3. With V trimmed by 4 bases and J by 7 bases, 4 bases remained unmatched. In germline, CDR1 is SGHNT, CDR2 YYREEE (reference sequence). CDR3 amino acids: CASSLGLAGVNEQFF. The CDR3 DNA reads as TGTGCCAGCAGCCTGGGACTAGCGGGAGTTAATGAGCAGTTCTTC.

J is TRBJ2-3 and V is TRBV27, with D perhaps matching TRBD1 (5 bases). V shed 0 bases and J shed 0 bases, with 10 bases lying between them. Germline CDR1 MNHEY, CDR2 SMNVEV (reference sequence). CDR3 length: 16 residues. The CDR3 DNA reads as TGTGCCAGCAGTTTATCGTGGGGCACGAGCACAGATACGCAGTATTTT. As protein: CASSLSWGTSTDTQYF.

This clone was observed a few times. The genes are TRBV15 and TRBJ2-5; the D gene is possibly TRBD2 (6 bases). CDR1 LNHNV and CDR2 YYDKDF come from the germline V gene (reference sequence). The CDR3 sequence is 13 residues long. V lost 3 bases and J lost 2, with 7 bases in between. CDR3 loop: CATSSRGQETQYF. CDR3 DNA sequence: TGTGCCACCAGCAGTCGGGGGCAAGAGACCCAGTACTTC.

CDR3 amino acids: CASSFGSTGGDGYTF. CDR3 DNA: TGTGCCAGCAGCTTCGGCTCGACAGGGGGCGATGGCTACACCTTC. The chain joins TRBV7-9 to TRBJ1-2; TRBD1 matches 10 bases. Germline V CDR1 and CDR2: SEHNR, FQNEAQ (reference sequence). The CDR3 spans 15 residues. J gave up 6 bases and V 3 bases, and 7 bases lay outside the gene matches.

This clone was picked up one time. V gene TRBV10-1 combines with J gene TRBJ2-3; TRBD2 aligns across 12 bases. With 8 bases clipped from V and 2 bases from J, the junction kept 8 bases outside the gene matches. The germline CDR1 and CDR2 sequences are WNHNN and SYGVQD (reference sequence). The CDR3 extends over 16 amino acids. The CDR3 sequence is CASLTSGSGFTDTQYF. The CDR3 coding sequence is TGCGCCAGCTTGACTAGCGGGAGCGGATTCACAGATACGCAGTATTTT.

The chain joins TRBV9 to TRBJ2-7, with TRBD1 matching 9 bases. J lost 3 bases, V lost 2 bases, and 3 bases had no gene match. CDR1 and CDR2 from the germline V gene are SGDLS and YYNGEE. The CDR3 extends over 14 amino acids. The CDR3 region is CASSVLGQGYEQYF. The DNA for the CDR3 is TGTGCCAGCAGCGTCCTGGGACAGGGCTACGAGCAGTACTTC.

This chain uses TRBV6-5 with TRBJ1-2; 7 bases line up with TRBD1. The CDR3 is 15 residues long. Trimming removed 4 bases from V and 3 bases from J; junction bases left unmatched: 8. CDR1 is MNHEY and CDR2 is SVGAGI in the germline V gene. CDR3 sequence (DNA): TGTGCCAGCAGTTCATCCGGACAGGCCGACTATGGCTACACCTTC. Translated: CASSSSGQADYGYTF.

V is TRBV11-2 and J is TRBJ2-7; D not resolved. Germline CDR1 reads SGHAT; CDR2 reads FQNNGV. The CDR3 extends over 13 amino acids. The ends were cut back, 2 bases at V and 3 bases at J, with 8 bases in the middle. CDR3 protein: CASSLQALYEQYF. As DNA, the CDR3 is TGTGCCAGCAGCTTACAGGCCCTCTACGAGCAGTACTTC. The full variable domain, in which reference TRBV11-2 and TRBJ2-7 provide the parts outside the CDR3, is EAGVAQSPRYKIIEKRQSVAFWCNPISGHATLYWYQQILGQGPKLLIQFQNNGVVDDSQLPKDRFSAERLKGVDSTLKIQPAKLEDSAVYLCASSLQALYEQYFGPGTRLTVT.

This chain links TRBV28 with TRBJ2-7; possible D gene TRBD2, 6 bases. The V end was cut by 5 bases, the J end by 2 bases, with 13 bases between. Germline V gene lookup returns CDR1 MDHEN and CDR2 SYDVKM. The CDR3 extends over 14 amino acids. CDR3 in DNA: TGTGCCAGCAGTGGCCGGAGGGCCACCTACGAGCAGTACTTC. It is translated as CASSGRRATYEQYF.

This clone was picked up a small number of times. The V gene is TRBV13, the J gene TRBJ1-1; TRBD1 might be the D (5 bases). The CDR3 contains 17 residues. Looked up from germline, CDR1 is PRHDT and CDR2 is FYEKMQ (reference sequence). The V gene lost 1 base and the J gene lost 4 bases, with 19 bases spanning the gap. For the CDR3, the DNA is TGTGCCAGCAGCTTAGAATCGCGGGGGTTTTATGGCACTGAAGCTTTCTTT. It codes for CASSLESRGFYGTEAFF.

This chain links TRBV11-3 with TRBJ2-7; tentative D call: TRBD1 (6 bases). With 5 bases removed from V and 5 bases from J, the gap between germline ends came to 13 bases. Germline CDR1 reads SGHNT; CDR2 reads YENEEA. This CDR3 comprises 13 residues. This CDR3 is CASSATGSHEQYF. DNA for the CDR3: TGTGCCAGCAGCGCCACAGGGTCCCACGAGCAGTACTTC.

This CDR3 is CASSQKWLAGVSYNEQFF. DNA of the CDR3: TGCGCCAGCAGCCAAAAATGGCTAGCGGGTGTTTCCTACAATGAGCAGTTCTTC. The chain is built from TRBV4-1 and TRBJ2-1, with 8 positions matching TRBD2. The trim removed 2 bases at V and 1 base at J, leaving 10 bases unmatched. The germline CDR1 and CDR2 sequences are MGHRA and YSYEKL. The CDR3 runs 18 residues.

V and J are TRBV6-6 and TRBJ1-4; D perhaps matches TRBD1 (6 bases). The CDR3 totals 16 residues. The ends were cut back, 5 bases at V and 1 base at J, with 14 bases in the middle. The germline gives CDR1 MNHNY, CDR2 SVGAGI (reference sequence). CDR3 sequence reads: CASSHKRQVTNEKLFF. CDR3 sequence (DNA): TGTGCCAGCAGTCATAAACGACAGGTAACTAATGAAAAACTGTTTTTT.

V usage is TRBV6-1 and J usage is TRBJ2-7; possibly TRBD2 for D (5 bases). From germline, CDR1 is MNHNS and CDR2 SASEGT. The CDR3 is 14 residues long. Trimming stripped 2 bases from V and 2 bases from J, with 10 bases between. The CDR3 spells CASSEITLAYEQYF. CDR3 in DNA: TGTGCCAGCAGTGAAATCACACTAGCCTACGAGCAGTACTTC.

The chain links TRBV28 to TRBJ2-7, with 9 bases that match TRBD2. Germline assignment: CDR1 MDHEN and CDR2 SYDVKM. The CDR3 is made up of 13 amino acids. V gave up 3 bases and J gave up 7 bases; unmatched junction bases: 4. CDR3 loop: CASSFPGLAEQYF. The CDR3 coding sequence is TGTGCCAGCAGTTTCCCGGGACTAGCAGAGCAGTACTTC.

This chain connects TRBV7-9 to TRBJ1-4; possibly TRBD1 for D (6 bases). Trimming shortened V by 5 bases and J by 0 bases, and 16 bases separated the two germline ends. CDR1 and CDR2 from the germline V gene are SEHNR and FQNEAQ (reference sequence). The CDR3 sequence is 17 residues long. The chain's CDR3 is CASSPRTDHATNEKLFF. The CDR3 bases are TGTGCCAGCAGCCCGCGGACAGATCATGCAACTAATGAAAAACTGTTTTTT.

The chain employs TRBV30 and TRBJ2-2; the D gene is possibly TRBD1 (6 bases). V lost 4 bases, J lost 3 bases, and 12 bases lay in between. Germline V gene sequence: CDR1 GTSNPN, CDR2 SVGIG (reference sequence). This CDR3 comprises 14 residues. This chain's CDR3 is CAWNRVIDTGELFF. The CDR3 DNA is TGTGCCTGGAACAGGGTAATCGACACCGGGGAGCTGTTTTTT.

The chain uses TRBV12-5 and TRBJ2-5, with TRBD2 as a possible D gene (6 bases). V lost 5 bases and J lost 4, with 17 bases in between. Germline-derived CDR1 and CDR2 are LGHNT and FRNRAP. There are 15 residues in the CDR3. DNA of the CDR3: TGTGCTAGTGGTGCCGGGAGTGAGAGGGGAGAGACCCAGTACTTC. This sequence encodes CASGAGSERGETQYF.

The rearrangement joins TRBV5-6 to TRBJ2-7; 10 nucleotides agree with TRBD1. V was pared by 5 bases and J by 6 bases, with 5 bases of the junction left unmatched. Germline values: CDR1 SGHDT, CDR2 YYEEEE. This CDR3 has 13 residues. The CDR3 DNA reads TGTGCCAGCAGTGTGACAGGGGGCGGCGAGCAGTACTTC. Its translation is CASSVTGGGEQYF.

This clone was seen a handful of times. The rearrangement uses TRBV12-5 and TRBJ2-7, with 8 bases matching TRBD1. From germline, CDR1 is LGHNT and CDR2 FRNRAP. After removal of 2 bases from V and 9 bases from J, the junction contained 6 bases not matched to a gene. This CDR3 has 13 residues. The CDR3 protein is CASGLTDRGWQYF. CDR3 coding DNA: TGTGCTAGTGGTTTGACTGACAGGGGATGGCAGTACTTC.

The CDR3 is CASSFLQVGARRFNYGYTF. The CDR3 bases are TGTGCCAGCAGTTTCTTGCAAGTTGGGGCCCGCCGTTTTAACTATGGCTACACCTTC. The gene calls are TRBV28 and TRBJ1-2; TRBD1 is a possible D gene (5 bases). Germline lookup yields CDR1 MDHEN and CDR2 SYDVKM. This CDR3 is built from 19 residues. Trimming left V 3 bases short and J 1 base short, with 24 bases between.

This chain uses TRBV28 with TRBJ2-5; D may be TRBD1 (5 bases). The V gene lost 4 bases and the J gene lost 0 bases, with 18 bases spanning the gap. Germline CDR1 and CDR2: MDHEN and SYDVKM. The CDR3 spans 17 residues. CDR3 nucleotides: TGTGCCAGCAGTTCGACAGTCGCCCCAAGGGACCAAGAGACCCAGTACTTC. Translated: CASSSTVAPRDQETQYF.

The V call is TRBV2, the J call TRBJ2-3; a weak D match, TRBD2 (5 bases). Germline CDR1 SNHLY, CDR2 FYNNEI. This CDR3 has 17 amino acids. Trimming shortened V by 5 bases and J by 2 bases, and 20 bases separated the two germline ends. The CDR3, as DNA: TGTGCCAGCAGTCGGGATGGACCTCCCTCAAACACAGATACGCAGTATTTT. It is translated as CASSRDGPPSNTDTQYF.

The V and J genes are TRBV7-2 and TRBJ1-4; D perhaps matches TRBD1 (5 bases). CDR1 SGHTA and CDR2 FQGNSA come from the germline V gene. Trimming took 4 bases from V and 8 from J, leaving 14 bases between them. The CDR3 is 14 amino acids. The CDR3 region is CASSSPGTAEKLFF. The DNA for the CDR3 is TGTGCCAGCAGCTCCCCCGGGACTGCGGAAAAACTGTTTTTT. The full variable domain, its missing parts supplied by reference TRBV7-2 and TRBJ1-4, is GAGVSQSPSNKVTEKGKDVELRCDPISGHTALYWYRQSLGQGLEFLIYFQGNSAPDKSGLPSDRFSAERTGGSVSTLTIQRTQQEDSAVYLCASSSPGTAEKLFFGSGTQLSVL.